This T cell receptor (beta chain) was identified in a study of blood T cells in healthy people across ages. Points from the study as a whole: TCR beta diversity, measured per million T cells, fell in a roughly linear way with age.

This clonotype was picked up one time. Antigen unknown. Trimming at V came to 1 base and at J to 0 bases, leaving 10 bases not matched to a gene. Per the germline V gene, CDR1 is SGHRS and CDR2 is YFSETQ. The CDR3 spans 19 residues. A second PCR, run for about 7 to 11 cycles, used a sample-barcoded 5' primer plus a J-beta primer mix. Using its own MiXCR run on the 5' RACE reads, TCRdb lists one record per CDR3 protein. Altogether approximately 690,000 distinct CDR3 sequences are present, 58% being singletons, with the ten largest covering around 37%. Sequencing was performed on blood. This clonotype was sampled from a man in his sixties in good health. The genes are TRBV5-1 and TRBJ2-1; 10 bases agree with TRBD2. The CDR3 region has the DNA TGCGCCAGCAGCTTGTCCCGGGCTAGCGGGGGAAGCTCCTACAATGAGCAGTTCTTC. Its protein product is CASSLSRASGGSSYNEQFF.